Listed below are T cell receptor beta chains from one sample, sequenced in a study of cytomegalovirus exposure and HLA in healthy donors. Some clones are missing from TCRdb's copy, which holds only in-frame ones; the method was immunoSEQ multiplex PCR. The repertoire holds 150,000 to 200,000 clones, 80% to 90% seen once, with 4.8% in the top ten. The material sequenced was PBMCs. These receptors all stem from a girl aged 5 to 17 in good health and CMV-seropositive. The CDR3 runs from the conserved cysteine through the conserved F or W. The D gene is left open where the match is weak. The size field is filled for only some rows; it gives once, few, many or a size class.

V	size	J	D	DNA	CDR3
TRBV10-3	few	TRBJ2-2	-	TGTGCCACCAAAGATCTGACAGGACCCAACACCGGGGAGCTGTTTTTT	CATKDLTGPNTGELFF
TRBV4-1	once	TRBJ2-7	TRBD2	TGCGCCAGCAGCCCCGCCGGGGGGGCCTACGAGCAGTACTTC	CASSPAGGAYEQYF
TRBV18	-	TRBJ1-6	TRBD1	TGTGCCAGCTCACGAGACAGGGATAATTCACCCCTCCACTTT	CASSRDRDNSPLHF
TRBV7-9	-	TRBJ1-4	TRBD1	TGTGCCAGCAGCCCCCCGGGACAGGGTAATGAAAAACTGTTTTTT	CASSPPGQGNEKLFF
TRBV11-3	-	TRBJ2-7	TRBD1	TGTGCCAGCAGCTCCGTCCCTCCGGGACAGCCCTACGAGCAGTACTTC	CASSSVPPGQPYEQYF
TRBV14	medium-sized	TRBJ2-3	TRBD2	TGTGCCAGCAGCCAGGTCACTAGCGGGGGGGCAGATACGCAGTATTTT	CASSQVTSGGADTQYF
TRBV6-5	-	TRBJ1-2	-	TGTGCCAGCAGTCCCCAGACAGGTCTTGGCTACACCTTC	CASSPQTGLGYTF
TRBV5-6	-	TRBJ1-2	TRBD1	TGTGCCAGCATCACAGGGGGCTCGGGCTACACCTTC	CASITGGSGYTF
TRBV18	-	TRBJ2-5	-	TGTGCCAGCTCACCGTATAGTGGGGGCCTACAAGAGACCCAGTACTTC	CASSPYSGGLQETQYF
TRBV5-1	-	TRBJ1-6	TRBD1	TGCGCCAGCAGCTCCGGGACAGGTGACTATTCACCCCTCCACTTT	CASSSGTGDYSPLHF
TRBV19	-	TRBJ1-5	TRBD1	TGTGCCAGTAGTATAATCGGCATCAGGGGGCGGTCCTCAACTAGCAATCAGCCCCAGCATTTT	CASSIIGIRGRSSTSNQPQHF
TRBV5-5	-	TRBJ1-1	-	TGTGCCAGCACTTCCCCAGGGGCGACCACTGAAGCTTTCTTT	CASTSPGATTEAFF
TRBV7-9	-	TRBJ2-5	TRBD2	TGTGCCAGCAGCCCAGGGCGGGGGGTTCGAGAGACCCAGTACTTC	CASSPGRGVRETQYF
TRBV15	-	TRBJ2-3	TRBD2	TGTGCCACCAGCAGAACCGGACTAGCGGGGGGGCGGGATACGCAGTATTTT	CATSRTGLAGGRDTQYF
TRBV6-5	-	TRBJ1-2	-	TGTGCCAGCAGTTCGGGAGGCTATGGCTACACCTTC	CASSSGGYGYTF
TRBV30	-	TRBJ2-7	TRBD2	TGTGCCTGGAAGAGACTAGCGGGGGAGTCCTACGAGCAGTACTTC	CAWKRLAGESYEQYF
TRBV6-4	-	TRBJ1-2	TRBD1	TGTGCCAGCAGTGATTCATCGGGACAGGGAGGCTACACCTTC	CASSDSSGQGGYTF
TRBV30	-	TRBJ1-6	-	TGTGCCTGGATACAGGGACAAGCTCCTAATTCACCCCTCCACTTT	CAWIQGQAPNSPLHF
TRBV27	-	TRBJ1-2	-	TGTGCCAGCAGTTTGAAGTTCACAGGAGCTAACTATGGCTACACCTTC	CASSLKFTGANYGYTF
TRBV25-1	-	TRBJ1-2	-	TGTGCCAGCAGTGAATACTACAGACACTATGGCTACACCTTC	CASSEYYRHYGYTF
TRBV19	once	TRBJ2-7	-	TGTGCCAGTAGCCTTAAGAAGGGGGGGCCGACCTACGAGCAGTACTTC	CASSLKKGGPTYEQYF
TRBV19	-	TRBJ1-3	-	TGTGCCAGTAGTATGGGGGCAGGAAAGTCTGGAAACACCATATATTTT	CASSMGAGKSGNTIYF
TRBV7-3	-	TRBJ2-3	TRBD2	TGTGCCAGCAGCCACGGGGGGGCCCTCACAGATACGCAGTATTTT	CASSHGGALTDTQYF
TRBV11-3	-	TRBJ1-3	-	TGTGCCAGCAGCTTAGTAACAACCTCTGGAAACACCATATATTTT	CASSLVTTSGNTIYF
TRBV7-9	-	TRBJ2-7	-	TGTGCCAGCAGCCCGGGGCCGGGGGACGAGCAGTACTTC	CASSPGPGDEQYF
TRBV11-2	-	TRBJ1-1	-	TGTGCCAGCAGCTTATTGGGCGGGGAAGCTTTCTTT	CASSLLGGEAFF
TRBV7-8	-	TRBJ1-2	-	TGTGCCAGCAGCTTAGGCGGGGGTTTTTCTGGCTACACCTTC	CASSLGGGFSGYTF
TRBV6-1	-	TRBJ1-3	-	TGTGCCAGCAGACTAAGGGGGTATGGAAACACCATATATTTT	CASRLRGYGNTIYF
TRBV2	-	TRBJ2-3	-	TGTGCCAGCAGTGCGGGAACAGAGGTTACGCAGTATTTT	CASSAGTEVTQYF
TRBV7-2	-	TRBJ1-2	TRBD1	TGTGCCAGCAGCCCACGACAGGGGGCTAGTTATGGCTACACCTTC	CASSPRQGASYGYTF
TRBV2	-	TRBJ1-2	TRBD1	TGTGCCAGCAGGATAGAGACAGGGGGATCTGGCTACACCTTC	CASRIETGGSGYTF
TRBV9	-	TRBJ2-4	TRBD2	TGTGCCAGCAGCGTAGCACTAGCGGGGGCATCAAACATTCAGTACTTC	CASSVALAGASNIQYF
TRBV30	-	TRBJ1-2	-	TGTGCCTGGGCTGAGGTGTCAGCCTATGGCTACACCTTC	CAWAEVSAYGYTF
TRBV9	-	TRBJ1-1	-	TGTGCCAGCAGCGAGAGGTCGACAGTGAACACTGAAGCTTTCTTT	CASSERSTVNTEAFF
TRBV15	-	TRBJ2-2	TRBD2	TGTGCCGCCAAGCGGGGGGGCACCGGGGAGCTGTTTTTT	CAAKRGGTGELFF
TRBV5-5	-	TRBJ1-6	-	TGTGCCAGCAGCTTGGGACAGGTCTATAATTCACCCCTCCACTTT	CASSLGQVYNSPLHF
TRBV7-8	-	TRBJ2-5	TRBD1	TGTGCCAGCAGCCGAACAGGGGAAAACCAGTACTTC	CASSRTGENQYF
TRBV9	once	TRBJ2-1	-	TGTGCCAGCAGCGTCAGTGGAGGGAATGAGCAGTTCTTC	CASSVSGGNEQFF
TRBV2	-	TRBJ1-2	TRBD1	TGTGCCAGCAGCCTGAACGCACAGGGGGTCTTTGGCTACACCTTC	CASSLNAQGVFGYTF